Below are 31 T cell receptor beta chains sequenced from a single sample in a study of blood T cells in healthy people across ages. It was with a sample-barcoded 5' primer and a J-beta primer mix that a second PCR of roughly 7 to 12 cycles was run. TCRdb recomputed calls from the 5' RACE reads with MiXCR, one row per CDR3 protein. The table has just under 900,000 distinct CDR3 sequences, 29% seen once. Source material: blood. Receptors were obtained from a woman older than 75 in good health.

This clonotype was detected a few times. A much more abundant neighbour one base away suggests this may be a read error. The CDR3 protein is CASSLERGPGNEQFF. The CDR3 DNA reads TGTGCCAGCAGCTTAGAACGGGGCCCAGGCAATGAGCAGTTCTTC. V gene TRBV11-2 combines with J gene TRBJ2-1, with D perhaps TRBD1 or TRBD2 (5 bases each). Germline assignment: CDR1 SGHAT and CDR2 FQNNGV. Trimming cost V 0 bases and J 6 bases, with 12 bases left between them. CDR3 length: 15 amino acids.

Of note for this clonotype: A much more abundant neighbour one base away suggests this may be a read error. This rearrangement joins TRBV10-3 to TRBJ2-7, with D maybe TRBD1 (6 bases). The J call may be in error: the DNA end matches TRBJ2-5 better. The CDR3 is made up of 15 amino acids. CDR1 is ENHRY, CDR2 SYGVKD, per germline. The CDR3 DNA reads TGTGCCGTCAGTCCCGCCGGACAGCCTTCGGGGACCCAGTACTTC. Its translation: CAVSPAGQPSGTQYF.

A remark on this clonotype: This could be a read error, since a much larger clone is one nucleotide away. The chain carries TRBV5-1 and TRBJ1-6, with TRBD1 matching 9 bases. Germline CDR1 reads SGHRS; CDR2 reads YFSETQ. The CDR3 runs 15 residues. J lost 10 bases, V lost 4 bases, and 9 bases had no gene match. CDR3 sequence (DNA): TGCGCCAGCAGCCTGGCCGGGACAGGGTGGTCACCCCTCCACTTT. Protein: CASSLAGTGWSPLHF.

In regard to this clonotype: A much larger clone lies one base from this, so it may be a read error. The chain uses TRBV30 and TRBJ2-5; the D is unclear. The end of the DNA aligns better with TRBJ2-7, so the J call may be wrong. CDR3 size: 12 residues. Germline-derived CDR1 and CDR2 are GTSNPN and SVGIG (reference sequence). The CDR3 loop is CAWSVRVSEQYF. CDR3 sequence (DNA): TGTGCCTGGAGTGTACGGGTCTCCGAGCAGTACTTC.

The chain's CDR3 is CASSRSTGFYEQYF. CDR3 coding DNA: TGTGCCAGCAGTCGATCGACAGGGTTTTACGAGCAGTACTTC. This chain joins TRBV7-2 and TRBJ2-7, with 7 bases aligning to TRBD1. The junction had 9 bases not matched to a gene; V was cut back by 6 bases and J by 4 bases. This CDR3 has 14 amino acids. Germline loops: CDR1 SGHTA, CDR2 FQGNSA.

This clonotype has a count of ten or more. The chain recombines TRBV20-1 with TRBJ1-6; 7 bases agree with TRBD1. Unmatched junction bases numbered 7, after V lost 3 bases and J lost 2 bases. Germline V CDR1 and CDR2: DFQATT, SNEGSKA (reference sequence). CDR3 size: 16 residues. The CDR3 nucleotides are TGCAGTGCTAGGGGGCAGGGGGGAACCTATAATTCACCCCTCCACTTT. Its protein is CSARGQGGTYNSPLHF.

A note on this clonotype: A read error may be the cause here, since a much bigger clone is one base away. The J gene is TRBJ2-1, the V gene TRBV24-1, with D maybe TRBD1 (5 bases). The ends were cut back, 4 bases at V and 8 bases at J, with 11 bases in the middle. Germline V gene lookup returns CDR1 KGHDR and CDR2 SFDVKD. CDR3 length equals 13 residues. CDR3 bases: TGTGCCACCAGTGACCCAGGGTGGGATGAGCAGTTCTTC. Amino acid sequence: CATSDPGWDEQFF.

Many counts were recorded for this clonotype. This chain connects TRBV10-3 to TRBJ2-7; 7 bases align to TRBD1. V shed 3 bases, J shed 1 base, and the junction held 6 bases outside the gene matches. The germline CDR1 and CDR2 sequences are ENHRY and SYGVKD. This CDR3 spans 15 amino acids. In DNA, the CDR3 is TGTGCCATCAGTGACGGGACAGCCGATTCCTACGAGCAGTACTTC. It translates to CAISDGTADSYEQYF.

This chain connects TRBV5-4 to TRBJ1-1; D unresolved. Germline V gene lookup returns CDR1 SGHNT and CDR2 YYREEE (reference sequence). This CDR3 is 12 amino acids long. The germline V and J ends were trimmed by 0 bases and 7 bases, with 7 bases remaining between them. The CDR3 sequence is CASSLEGGEAFF. In DNA, the CDR3 is TGTGCCAGCAGCTTGGAGGGAGGTGAAGCTTTCTTT.

The chain couples TRBV28 to TRBJ1-2; TRBD1 matches 7 bases. The CDR3 sequence is 14 residues long. V gave up 0 bases and J gave up 7 bases; unmatched junction bases: 5. CDR1 and CDR2 from the germline V gene are MDHEN and SYDVKM. This CDR3 reads CASSLCRQGSGYTF. CDR3 nucleotide sequence: TGTGCCAGCAGTTTATGCCGACAGGGTTCTGGCTACACCTTC.

To note about this clonotype: A much larger clone differs by one base, so this may be a read error. The rearrangement joins TRBV7-2 to TRBJ2-5, with 14 bases that match TRBD2. The J call may be incorrect, as the DNA end agrees better with TRBJ2-7. Germline V gene lookup returns CDR1 SGHTA and CDR2 FQGNSA. CDR3 length: 15 amino acids. The CDR3 nucleotides are TGTGCCAGCAGCCGACTAGCGGGGGGGATGTGCGAGCAGTACTTC. It is translated as CASSRLAGGMCEQYF.

Comment on this clonotype: A read error is possible here, since a much larger clone lies one base away. The V and J genes are TRBV5-5 and TRBJ2-5; D perhaps matches TRBD2 (5 bases). The germline V gene encodes CDR1 SGHKS and CDR2 YYEKEE (reference sequence). The V gene lost 3 bases and the J gene lost 11 bases, with 17 bases spanning the gap. The CDR3 is made up of 13 amino acids. DNA of the CDR3: TGTGCCAGCAGCTCCACTAGGGTCAATGAGCAGTACTTC. This codes for CASSSTRVNEQYF. The whole variable domain, filled in from reference TRBV5-5 and TRBJ2-5, reads DAGVTQSPTHLIKTRGQQVTLRCSPISGHKSVSWYQQVLGQGPQFIFQYYEKEERGRGNFPDRFSARQFPNYSSELNVNALLLGDSALYLCASSSTRVNEQYFGPGTRLLVL.

This clonotype was recorded a few times. This chain links TRBV7-2 with TRBJ1-2; TRBD1 might be the D (6 bases). Germline CDR1 reads SGHTA; CDR2 reads FQGNSA. This CDR3 comprises 14 residues. V was shortened by 4 bases and J by 6 bases, with 15 bases between the two germline ends. CDR3 residues: CASSSPVGGDGYTF. The CDR3 nucleotides read TGTGCCAGCAGCTCACCTGTAGGGGGTGATGGCTACACCTTC.

This clonotype was detected a few times. The gene calls are TRBV6-5 and TRBJ2-1; 10 bases map to TRBD1. Germline lookup yields CDR1 MNHEY and CDR2 SVGAGI. The V and J ends lost 6 bases and 8 bases, in that order; junction bases with no gene match: 7. The CDR3 consists of 14 residues. CDR3 DNA: TGTGCCAGCAGCCGGGACAGGGGAGTTTATGAGCAGTTCTTC. This codes for CASSRDRGVYEQFF.

This clonotype was counted at least ten times. The chain combines TRBV7-2 with TRBJ2-3, with D possibly matching TRBD2 (6 bases). The V end was cut by 6 bases, the J end by 2 bases, with 12 bases between. Germline V gene lookup returns CDR1 SGHTA and CDR2 FQGNSA. The CDR3 is made up of 14 amino acids. CDR3 sequence (DNA): TGTGCCAGCAGGTTGGGGGGTTACACAGATACGCAGTATTTT. This encodes CASRLGGYTDTQYF. The full variable domain, rest sourced from reference TRBV7-2 and TRBJ2-3, is GAGVSQSPSNKVTEKGKDVELRCDPISGHTALYWYRQSLGQGLEFLIYFQGNSAPDKSGLPSDRFSAERTGGSVSTLTIQRTQQEDSAVYLCASRLGGYTDTQYFGPGTRLTVL.

The sample holds many counts of this clonotype. This rearrangement joins TRBV6-2 or TRBV6-3 to TRBJ2-1; 9 nucleotides agree with TRBD2. This CDR3 spans 16 amino acids. V dropped 2 bases and J dropped 4; count of bases not matched to a gene: 6. Germline CDR1 and CDR2: MNHEY and SVGEGT. The CDR3 sequence is CASSYQASGTYNEQFF. The DNA for the CDR3 is TGTGCCAGCAGTTACCAGGCTAGCGGGACTTACAATGAGCAGTTCTTC.

This clonotype was detected many times. The CDR3 spells CASSISLGSEQYF. The CDR3 coding sequence is TGTGCCAGTAGTATATCTCTTGGCTCCGAGCAGTACTTC. The rearrangement joins TRBV19 to TRBJ2-7; D is uncertain. Germline values: CDR1 LNHDA, CDR2 SQIVND (reference sequence). The CDR3 length is 13 residues. V was cut by 2 bases and J by 6 bases, with 11 bases left in between.

This clonotype was counted ten times or more. The genes are TRBV7-2 and TRBJ1-4; tentative D call: TRBD1 (6 bases). The CDR3 spans 15 residues. Germline-derived CDR1 and CDR2 are SGHTA and FQGNSA. Trimming shortened V by 4 bases and J by 3 bases, and 12 bases separated the two germline ends. The CDR3 region is CASSSRGWANEKLFF. DNA for the CDR3: TGTGCCAGCAGCTCCAGGGGTTGGGCTAATGAAAAACTGTTTTTT.

This clonotype was seen many times. A read error may be the cause here, since a much bigger clone is one base away. The gene calls are TRBV5-4 and TRBJ2-3, with 12 bases fitting TRBD2. The CDR3 contains 16 residues. J was trimmed by 4 bases and V by 4 bases; bases with no gene match: 7. Germline V lookup: CDR1 SGHNT, CDR2 YYREEE (reference sequence). CDR3 sequence: CASSPSSGGASDTQYF. CDR3 in DNA: TGTGCCAGCAGCCCCTCTAGCGGGGGGGCCTCAGATACGCAGTATTTT.

Many counts were recorded for this clonotype. The chain combines TRBV10-3 with TRBJ2-7; 8 bases match TRBD1. The ends lost 6 bases at V and 7 bases at J; junction bases unmatched: 11. Germline assignment: CDR1 ENHRY and CDR2 SYGVKD. The CDR3 runs 14 residues. CDR3 region: CAISQDRELGEQYF. CDR3 sequence (DNA): TGTGCCATCAGCCAGGACAGGGAGCTTGGAGAGCAGTACTTC.

This clonotype occurred many times. The J gene is TRBJ2-1, the V gene TRBV10-3; 11 bases agree with TRBD2. Germline CDR1 ENHRY, CDR2 SYGVKD. The V segment lost 3 bases and the J segment 1 base; nucleotides outside the gene matches: 5. The CDR3 consists of 17 residues. The CDR3 DNA is TGTGCCATCAGTGATAGTGGGACTAGCGGATCCTACAATGAGCAGTTCTTC. It yields the protein CAISDSGTSGSYNEQFF.

This chain uses TRBV2 with TRBJ1-1; D is undetermined. Germline-derived CDR1 and CDR2 are SNHLY and FYNNEI. The CDR3 covers 11 residues. V shed 7 bases and J shed 3 bases, with 6 bases lying between them. The CDR3 nucleotides read TGTGCCAGCAATCAGCACACTGAAGCTTTCTTT. Protein sequence: CASNQHTEAFF.

As concerns this clonotype: A much more abundant neighbour one base away suggests this may be a read error. The chain is built from TRBV5-1 and TRBJ2-6; D perhaps matches TRBD1 (5 bases). From germline, CDR1 is SGHRS and CDR2 YFSETQ. CDR3 size: 15 residues. The CDR3 sequence: CASSLEVLGANALTF. The CDR3 nucleotides are TGCGCCAGCAGCTTGGAGGTATTAGGGGCCAACGCCCTGACTTTC.

This clonotype was seen more than once but under ten times. Germline and junction disagree at one end, which may indicate a read error. The chain employs TRBV27 and TRBJ1-1, with a weak D call TRBD1 (5 bases). This CDR3 is 15 amino acids long. The germline V gene encodes CDR1 MNHEY and CDR2 SMNVEV (reference sequence). CDR3 protein: CAGSLFAGMNTEAFF. The CDR3 nucleotides read TGTGCCGGCAGTTTATTCGCAGGGATGAACACTGAAGCTTTCTTT.

The chain links TRBV6-2 or TRBV6-3 to TRBJ1-1; D call uncertain. Per germline, CDR1 MNHEY and CDR2 SVGEGT. The CDR3 loop spans 15 amino acids. V lost 0 bases and J lost 2, with 10 bases in between. CDR3 sequence: CASSYSGRINTEAFF. The CDR3 DNA reads as TGTGCCAGCAGTTACTCAGGCAGAATTAACACTGAAGCTTTCTTT.

A remark on this clonotype: A much larger clone differs by one base, so this may be a read error. The CDR3 region has the DNA TGTGCCAGCTCCCCCGGGACTTTGAACAATGAGCAGTACTTC. Protein sequence: CASSPGTLNNEQYF. The rearrangement joins TRBV18 to TRBJ2-5; possibly TRBD2 for D (6 bases). V was shortened by 6 bases and J by 11 bases, with 22 bases between the two germline ends. CDR3 size: 14 residues. Germline CDR1 is KGHSH and CDR2 is LQKENI.

The genes are TRBV11-2 and TRBJ2-5; 10 nucleotides agree with TRBD2. The CDR3 has 16 amino acids. The trim removed 1 base at V and 5 bases at J, leaving 7 bases unmatched. Germline V CDR1 and CDR2: SGHAT, FQNNGV. The CDR3 DNA sequence: TGTGCCAGCAGCTTAGTGTCCAGCGGGGGGGCGGAGACCCAGTACTTC. It is translated as CASSLVSSGGAETQYF.

This clonotype occurred many times. The CDR3 reads CASSQAPGTPSYEQYF. The CDR3 DNA follows: TGTGCCAGCAGCCAAGCCCCAGGGACGCCCTCCTACGAGCAGTACTTC. The V gene is TRBV3-1, the J gene TRBJ2-7, with D perhaps TRBD1 or TRBD2 (5 bases each). In germline, CDR1 is LGHDT, CDR2 YNNKEL (reference sequence). The length of the CDR3 is 16 residues. V was shortened by 1 base and J by 0 bases, with 13 bases between the two germline ends.

There are many counts of this clonotype. The chain joins TRBV5-1 to TRBJ2-1, with 7 bases aligning to TRBD1. The CDR3 has 15 residues. J lost 4 bases, V lost 3 bases, and 7 bases had no gene match. Looked up from germline, CDR1 is SGHRS and CDR2 is YFSETQ. CDR3 region: CASSSSGGGYNEQFF. The CDR3 bases are TGCGCCAGCAGCTCGTCAGGGGGTGGTTACAATGAGCAGTTCTTC.

In the case of this clonotype: Compared with germline, one end of the junction differs, possibly owing to a read error. The gene calls are TRBV24-1 and TRBJ1-1; D is unresolved. In germline, CDR1 is KGHDR, CDR2 SFDVKD. The CDR3 consists of 17 residues. CDR3 coding DNA: TGCGCCACCAGTGATTTGACCGGCGAGAGTATGAACACTGAAGCTTTCTTT. Its protein product is CATSDLTGESMNTEAFF.

This clonotype was recorded once. V and J are TRBV5-1 and TRBJ1-1; TRBD1 agrees at 7 bases. Germline CDR1 and CDR2: SGHRS and YFSETQ. CDR3 length: 15 residues. Trimming cost V 4 bases and J 1 base; bases outside gene matches: 7. CDR3 region: CASSQGRTGNTEAFF. In DNA form, the CDR3 reads TGCGCCAGCAGCCAGGGCCGGACAGGGAACACTGAAGCTTTCTTT.